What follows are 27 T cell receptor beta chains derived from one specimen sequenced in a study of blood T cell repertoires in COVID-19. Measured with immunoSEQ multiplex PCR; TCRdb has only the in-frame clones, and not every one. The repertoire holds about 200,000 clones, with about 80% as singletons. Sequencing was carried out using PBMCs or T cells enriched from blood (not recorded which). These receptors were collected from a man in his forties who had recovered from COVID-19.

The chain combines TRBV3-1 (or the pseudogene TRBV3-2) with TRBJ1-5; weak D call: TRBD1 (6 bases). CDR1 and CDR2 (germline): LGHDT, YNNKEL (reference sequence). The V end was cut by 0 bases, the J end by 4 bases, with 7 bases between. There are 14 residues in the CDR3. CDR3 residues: CASSQEDSNQPQHF. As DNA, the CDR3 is TGTGCCAGCAGCCAAGAGGACAGTAATCAGCCCCAGCATTTT.

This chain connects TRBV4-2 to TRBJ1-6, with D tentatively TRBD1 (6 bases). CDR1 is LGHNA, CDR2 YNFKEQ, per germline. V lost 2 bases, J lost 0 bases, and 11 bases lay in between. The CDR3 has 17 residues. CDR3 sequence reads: CASSQTGISSYNSPLHF. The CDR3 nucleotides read TGTGCCAGCAGCCAAACAGGGATTAGCTCCTATAATTCACCCCTCCACTTT.

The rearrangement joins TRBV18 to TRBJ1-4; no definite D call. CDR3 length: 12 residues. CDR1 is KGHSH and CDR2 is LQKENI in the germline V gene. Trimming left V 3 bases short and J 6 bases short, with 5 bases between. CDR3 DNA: TGTGCCAGCTCACCGTCATATGAAAAACTGTTTTTT. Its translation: CASSPSYEKLFF.

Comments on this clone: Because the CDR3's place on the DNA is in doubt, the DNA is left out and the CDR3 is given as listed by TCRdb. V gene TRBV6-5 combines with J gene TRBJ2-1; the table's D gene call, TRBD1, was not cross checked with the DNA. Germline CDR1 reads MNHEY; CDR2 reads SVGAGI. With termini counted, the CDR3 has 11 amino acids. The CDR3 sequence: CASVAGGIEFF.

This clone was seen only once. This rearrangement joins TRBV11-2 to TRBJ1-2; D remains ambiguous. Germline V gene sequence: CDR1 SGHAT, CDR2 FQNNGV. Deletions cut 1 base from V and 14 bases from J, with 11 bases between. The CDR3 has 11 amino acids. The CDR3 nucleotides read TGTGCCAGCAGCTTAGGCCCGGAGTTGACCTTC. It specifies CASSLGPELTF. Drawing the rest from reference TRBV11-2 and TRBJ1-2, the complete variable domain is EAGVAQSPRYKIIEKRQSVAFWCNPISGHATLYWYQQILGQGPKLLIQFQNNGVVDDSQLPKDRFSAERLKGVDSTLKIQPAKLEDSAVYLCASSLGPELTFGSGTRLTVV.

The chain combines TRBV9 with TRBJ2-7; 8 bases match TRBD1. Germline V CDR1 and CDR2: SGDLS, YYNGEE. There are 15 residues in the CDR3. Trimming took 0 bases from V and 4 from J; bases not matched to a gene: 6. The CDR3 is CASSVGQGAKYEQYF. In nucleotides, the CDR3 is TGTGCCAGCAGCGTAGGCCAGGGGGCGAAGTACGAGCAGTACTTC.

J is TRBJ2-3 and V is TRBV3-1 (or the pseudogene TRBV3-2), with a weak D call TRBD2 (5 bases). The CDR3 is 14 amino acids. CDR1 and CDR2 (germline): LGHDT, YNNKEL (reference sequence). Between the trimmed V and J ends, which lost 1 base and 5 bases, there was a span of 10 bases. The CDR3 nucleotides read TGTGCCAGCAGCCAAGTTGGAGGACGAGATACGCAGTATTTT. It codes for CASSQVGGRDTQYF.

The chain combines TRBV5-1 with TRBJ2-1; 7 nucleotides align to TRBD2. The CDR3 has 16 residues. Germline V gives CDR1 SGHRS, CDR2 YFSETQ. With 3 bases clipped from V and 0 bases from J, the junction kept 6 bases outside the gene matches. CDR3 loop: CASSSGGSSSYNEQFF. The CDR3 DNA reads TGCGCCAGCAGCTCCGGGGGGTCGAGCTCCTACAATGAGCAGTTCTTC.

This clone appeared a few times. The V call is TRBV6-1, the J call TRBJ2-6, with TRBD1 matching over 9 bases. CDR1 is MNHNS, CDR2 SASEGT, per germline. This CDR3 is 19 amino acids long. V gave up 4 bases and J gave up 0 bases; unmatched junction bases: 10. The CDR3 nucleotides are TGTGCCAGCAGTGCGAACAGGGACAGGGTTTCCTCTGGGGCCAACGTCCTGACTTTC. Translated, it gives CASSANRDRVSSGANVLTF.

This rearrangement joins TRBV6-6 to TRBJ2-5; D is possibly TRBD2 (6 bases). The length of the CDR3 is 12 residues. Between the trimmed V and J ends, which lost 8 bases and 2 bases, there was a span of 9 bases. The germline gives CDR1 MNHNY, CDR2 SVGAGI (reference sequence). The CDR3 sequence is CASGTRQETQYF. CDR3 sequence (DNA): TGTGCCAGCGGGACTCGACAAGAGACCCAGTACTTC.

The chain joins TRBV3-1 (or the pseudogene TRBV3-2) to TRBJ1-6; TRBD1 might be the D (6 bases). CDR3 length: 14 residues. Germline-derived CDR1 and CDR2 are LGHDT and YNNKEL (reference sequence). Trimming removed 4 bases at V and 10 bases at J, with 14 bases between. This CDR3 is CASSRTGLGSPLHF. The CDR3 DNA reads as TGTGCCAGCAGCCGTACAGGGCTTGGGTCACCCCTCCACTTT.

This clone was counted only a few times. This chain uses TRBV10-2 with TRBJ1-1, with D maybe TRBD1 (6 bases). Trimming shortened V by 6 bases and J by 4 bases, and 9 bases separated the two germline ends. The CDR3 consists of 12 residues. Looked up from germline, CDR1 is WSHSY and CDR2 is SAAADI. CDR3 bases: TGCGCCAGCAGGGGGGGGCCCACTGAAGCTTTCTTT. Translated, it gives CASRGGPTEAFF.

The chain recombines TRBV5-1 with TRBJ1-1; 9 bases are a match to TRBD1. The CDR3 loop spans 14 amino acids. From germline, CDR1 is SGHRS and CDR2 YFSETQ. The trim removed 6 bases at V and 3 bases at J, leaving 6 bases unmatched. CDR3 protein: CASNPRTGDTEAFF. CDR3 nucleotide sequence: TGCGCCAGCAACCCCCGGACAGGGGACACTGAAGCTTTCTTT.

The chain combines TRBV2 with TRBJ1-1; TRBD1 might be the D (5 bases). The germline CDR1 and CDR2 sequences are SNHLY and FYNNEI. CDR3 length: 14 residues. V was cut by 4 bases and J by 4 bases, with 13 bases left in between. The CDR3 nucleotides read TGTGCCAGCAGTGCGATCTTAAGGGGCACTGAAGCTTTCTTT. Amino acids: CASSAILRGTEAFF.

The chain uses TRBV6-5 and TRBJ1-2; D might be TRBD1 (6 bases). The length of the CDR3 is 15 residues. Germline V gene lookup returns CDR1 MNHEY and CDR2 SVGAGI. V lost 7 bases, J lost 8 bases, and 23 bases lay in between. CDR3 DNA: TGTGCCAGCACCCCAAACGTAGGGGGACCGGTCGGCTACACCTTC. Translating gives CASTPNVGGPVGYTF.

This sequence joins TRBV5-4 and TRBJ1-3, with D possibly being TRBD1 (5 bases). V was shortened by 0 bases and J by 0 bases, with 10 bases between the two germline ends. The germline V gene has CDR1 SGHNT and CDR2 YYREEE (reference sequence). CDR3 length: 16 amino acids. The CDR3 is CASSLEAGNSGNTIYF. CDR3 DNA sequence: TGTGCCAGCAGCTTGGAAGCAGGGAACTCTGGAAACACCATATATTTT.

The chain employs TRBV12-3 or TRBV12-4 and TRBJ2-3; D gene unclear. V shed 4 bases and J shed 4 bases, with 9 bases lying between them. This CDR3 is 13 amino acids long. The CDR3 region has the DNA TGTGCCAGCAGTTACAGCACTGCAGATACGCAGTATTTT. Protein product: CASSYSTADTQYF.

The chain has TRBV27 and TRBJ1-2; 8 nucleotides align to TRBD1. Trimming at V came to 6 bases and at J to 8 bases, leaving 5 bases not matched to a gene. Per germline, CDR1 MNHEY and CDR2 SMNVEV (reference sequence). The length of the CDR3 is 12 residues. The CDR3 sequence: CASRTGVGGYTF. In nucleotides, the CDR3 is TGTGCCAGCAGGACAGGGGTAGGGGGCTACACCTTC.

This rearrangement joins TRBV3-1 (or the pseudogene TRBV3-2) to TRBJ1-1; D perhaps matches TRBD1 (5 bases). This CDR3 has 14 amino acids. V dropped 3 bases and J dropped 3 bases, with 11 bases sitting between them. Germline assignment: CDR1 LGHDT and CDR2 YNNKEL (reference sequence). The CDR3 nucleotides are TGTGCCAGCAGCCAGGGGCAGACACACACTGAAGCTTTCTTT. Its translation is CASSQGQTHTEAFF.

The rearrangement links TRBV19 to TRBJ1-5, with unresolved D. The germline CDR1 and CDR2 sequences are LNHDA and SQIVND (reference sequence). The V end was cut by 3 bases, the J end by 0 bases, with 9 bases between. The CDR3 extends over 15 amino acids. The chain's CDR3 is CASSMGQSSNQPQHF. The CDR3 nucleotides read TGTGCCAGTAGTATGGGCCAGAGTAGCAATCAGCCCCAGCATTTT.

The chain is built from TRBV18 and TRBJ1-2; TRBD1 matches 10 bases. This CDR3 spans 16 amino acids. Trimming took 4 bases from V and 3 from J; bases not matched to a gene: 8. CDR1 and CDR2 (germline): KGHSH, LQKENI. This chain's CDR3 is CASSRDRGETDYGYTF. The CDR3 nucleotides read TGTGCCAGCTCACGGGACAGGGGAGAAACAGACTATGGCTACACCTTC.

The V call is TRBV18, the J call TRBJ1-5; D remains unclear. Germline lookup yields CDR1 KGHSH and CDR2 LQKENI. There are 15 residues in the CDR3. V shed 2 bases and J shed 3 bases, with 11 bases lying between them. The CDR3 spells CASSPAAIINQPQHF. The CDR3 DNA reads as TGTGCCAGCTCACCAGCGGCAATTATCAATCAGCCCCAGCATTTT.

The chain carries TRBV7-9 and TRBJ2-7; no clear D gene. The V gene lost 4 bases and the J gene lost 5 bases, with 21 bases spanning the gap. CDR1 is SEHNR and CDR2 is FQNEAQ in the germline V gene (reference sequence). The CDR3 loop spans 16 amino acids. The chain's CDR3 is CASSSPDVLSLHEQYF. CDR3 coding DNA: TGTGCCAGCAGCTCTCCAGATGTACTATCTCTCCACGAGCAGTACTTC. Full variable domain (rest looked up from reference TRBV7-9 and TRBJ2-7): DTGVSQNPRHKITKRGQNVTFRCDPISEHNRLYWYRQTLGQGPEFLTYFQNEAQLEKSRLLSDRFSAERPKGSFSTLEIQRTEQGDSAMYLCASSSPDVLSLHEQYFGPGTRLTVT.

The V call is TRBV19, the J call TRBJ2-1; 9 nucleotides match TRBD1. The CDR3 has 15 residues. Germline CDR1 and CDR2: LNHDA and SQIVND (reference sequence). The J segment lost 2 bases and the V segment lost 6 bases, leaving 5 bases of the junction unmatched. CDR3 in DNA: TGTGCCAGTAGCCCTACAGGGGGCCCCTACAATGAGCAGTTCTTC. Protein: CASSPTGGPYNEQFF.

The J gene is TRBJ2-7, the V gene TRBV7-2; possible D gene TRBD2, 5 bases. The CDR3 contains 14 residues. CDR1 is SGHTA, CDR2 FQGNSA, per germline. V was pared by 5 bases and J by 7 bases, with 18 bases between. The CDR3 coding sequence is TGTGCCAGCAGCCCCTCACCACGAGCGGCGGAGCAGTACTTC. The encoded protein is CASSPSPRAAEQYF. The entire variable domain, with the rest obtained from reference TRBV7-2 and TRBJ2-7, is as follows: GAGVSQSPSNKVTEKGKDVELRCDPISGHTALYWYRQSLGQGLEFLIYFQGNSAPDKSGLPSDRFSAERTGGSVSTLTIQRTQQEDSAVYLCASSPSPRAAEQYFGPGTRLTVT.

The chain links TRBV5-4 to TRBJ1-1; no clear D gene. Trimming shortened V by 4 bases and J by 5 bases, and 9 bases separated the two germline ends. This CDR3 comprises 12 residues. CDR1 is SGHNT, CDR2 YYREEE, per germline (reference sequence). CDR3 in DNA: TGTGCCAGCAGCAAGCCCAGGACTGAAGCTTTCTTT. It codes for CASSKPRTEAFF.

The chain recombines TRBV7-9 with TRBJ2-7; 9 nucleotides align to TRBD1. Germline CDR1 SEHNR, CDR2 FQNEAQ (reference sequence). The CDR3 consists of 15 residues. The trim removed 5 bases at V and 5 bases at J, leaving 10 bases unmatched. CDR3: CASSIWTGAGDEQYF. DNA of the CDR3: TGTGCCAGCAGCATCTGGACAGGGGCCGGCGACGAGCAGTACTTC.